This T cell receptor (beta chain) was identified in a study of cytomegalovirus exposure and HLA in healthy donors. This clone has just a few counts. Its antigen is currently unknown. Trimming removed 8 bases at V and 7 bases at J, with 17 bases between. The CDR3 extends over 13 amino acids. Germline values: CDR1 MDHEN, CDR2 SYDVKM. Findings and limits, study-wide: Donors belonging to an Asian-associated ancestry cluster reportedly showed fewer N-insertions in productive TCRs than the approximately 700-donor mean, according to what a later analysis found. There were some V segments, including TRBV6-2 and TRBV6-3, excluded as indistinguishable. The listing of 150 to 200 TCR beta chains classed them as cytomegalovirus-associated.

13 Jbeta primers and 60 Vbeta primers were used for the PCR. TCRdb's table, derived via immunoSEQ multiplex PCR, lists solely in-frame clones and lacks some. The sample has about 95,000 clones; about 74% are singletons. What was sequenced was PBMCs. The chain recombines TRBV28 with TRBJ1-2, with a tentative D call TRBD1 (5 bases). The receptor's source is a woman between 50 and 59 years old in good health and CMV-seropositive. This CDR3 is CASGDGVGVGYTF. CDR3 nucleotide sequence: TGTGCCAGCGGGGATGGTGTAGGGGTTGGCTACACCTTC.